A selection of T cell receptor beta chains follows, all from one sample in a study of blood T cell repertoires in COVID-19. The table came from immunoSEQ multiplex PCR; TCRdb's copy has only in-frame clones and leaves some out. The sample lists about 120,000 clones, 90% occurring once. The sequenced material came from peripheral blood. The receptor source for this set is a man aged 45 to 65 with active COVID-19. The CDR3 runs from the conserved cysteine through the conserved F or W. D genes are given only for firm matches. Size tells how often a clone was seen (once, few, many) or the class of an expanded clone, and some rows leave it out.

j_call v_call clone_size d_call cdr3_nt cdr3_aa
TRBJ1-1 TRBV12-3/TRBV12-4 . . TGTGCCAGCAGTTTCGCAGGGGTAGGTGAAGCTTTCTTT CASSFAGVGEAFF
TRBJ1-5 TRBV6-5 . . TGTGCCAGCACCACCGCCAGTTATCAGCCCCAGCATTTT CASTTASYQPQHF
TRBJ2-6 TRBV24-1 . TRBD2 TGTGCCGCCGGGAGGGGGGCCAACGTCCTGACTTTC CAAGRGANVLTF
TRBJ2-3 TRBV6-5 . . TGTGCCAGCAGTCTGGAGCGCACAGATACGCAGTATTTT CASSLERTDTQYF
TRBJ2-7 TRBV10-3 . TRBD1 TGTGCCATCGGGACAGGGATCAGCAGTGAGCAGTACTTC CAIGTGISSEQYF
TRBJ2-7 TRBV6-1 . TRBD1 TGTGCCAGCAGTGACCCTCGGGACAGGTTGGACGAGCAGTACTTC CASSDPRDRLDEQYF
TRBJ1-1 TRBV2 . . TGTGCCAGCAGTCCGACACGGGGAGGGGACACTGAAGCTTTCTTT CASSPTRGGDTEAFF
TRBJ2-1 TRBV6-6 once TRBD1 TGTGCCAGCAGCGGGACAGCGTCCTACAATGAGCAGTTCTTC CASSGTASYNEQFF
TRBJ1-2 TRBV27 . TRBD1 TGTGCCAGCAGTTACGGACAGGGGGCGCGTGGCTACACCTTC CASSYGQGARGYTF
TRBJ1-2 TRBV3-1/TRBV3-2 . . TGTGCCAGCAGCCAAGATTTCCGGGACTATGGCTACACCTTC CASSQDFRDYGYTF
TRBJ2-1 TRBV5-1 . TRBD2 TGCGCCAGCAGCGAGGGGACTAGCGGGGGGACGACTGAGCAGTTCTTC CASSEGTSGGTTEQFF
TRBJ2-5 TRBV6-5 . TRBD2 TGTGCCAGCAGTTTCGTAGCGGGGTCTAACCAAGAGACCCAGTACTTC CASSFVAGSNQETQYF
TRBJ2-5 TRBV19 . TRBD1 TGTGCCACCCTAGGCACGGGGACAGGCGAAGAGACCCAGTACTTC CATLGTGTGEETQYF
TRBJ2-5 TRBV18 . TRBD2 TGTGCCAGCTCACTCAACTGGGGGGGACAAGAGACCCAGTACTTC CASSLNWGGQETQYF
TRBJ2-1 TRBV7-8 . TRBD2 TGTGCCAGCAGCTTAAGGCGGGAGAGGTGGAATGAGCAGTTCTTC CASSLRRERWNEQFF
TRBJ2-7 TRBV7-9 . . TGTGCCAGCATCGGAGGGAATAGGACAGAGCAGTACTTC CASIGGNRTEQYF
TRBJ2-2 TRBV19 . . TGTGCCAGTAGTAAAGGGAGAGTTCCCATGATGAACACCGGGGAGCTGTTTTTT CASSKGRVPMMNTGELFF
TRBJ2-2 TRBV2 once TRBD2 TGTGCCAGCAGTGGGGGACTAGCGGGCCCGGGCACCGGGGAGCTGTTTTTT CASSGGLAGPGTGELFF
TRBJ1-2 TRBV6-1 . . TGTGCCAGCAGTGAAGGGGCGTTAGCTAACTATGGCTACACCTTC CASSEGALANYGYTF
TRBJ1-1 TRBV12-3/TRBV12-4 once . TGTGCCAGCCTTAGAAACACTGAAGCTTTCTTT CASLRNTEAFF
TRBJ1-1 TRBV19 . . TGTGCCAGTTTTGGGCCTCTGGGGGGTAAAGCTTTCTTT CASFGPLGGKAFF
TRBJ2-7 TRBV5-1 . . TGCGCCAGCAGCACCGGACACGCCGCCGGCTACGAGCAGTACTTC CASSTGHAAGYEQYF
TRBJ2-5 TRBV5-1 . TRBD2 TGCGCCAGCAGCCCGGAGGCAGCGGGGGTTCAAGAGACCCAGTACTTC CASSPEAAGVQETQYF
TRBJ1-1 TRBV13 . . TGTGCCAGCAGCTCGCAGGGTGTAAGGGTCACTGAAGCTTTCTTT CASSSQGVRVTEAFF
TRBJ2-3 TRBV7-2 . . TGTGCCAGCAGCTTATCCGTCGCAGATACGCAGTATTTT CASSLSVADTQYF
TRBJ2-2 TRBV18 . . TGTGCCAGCTCATCGCAGGGGCTAAACACCGGGGAGCTGTTTTTT CASSSQGLNTGELFF
TRBJ1-4 TRBV7-6 . . TGTGCCAGCAGCCAGTCAGGGCTTAATGAAAAACTGTTTTTT CASSQSGLNEKLFF